This TCR beta chain was captured by sequencing in a study of T-cell memory formation after mild COVID-19. Sample barcodes and UMIs were carried by the TCR alpha and TCR beta cDNA libraries that 5'RACE generated with constant-segment primers. TCRdb re-derived calls from the 5' RACE reads in MiXCR, one entry per CDR3 protein. The sample shows over 120,000 distinct CDR3 sequences, under 30% of them seen only once. Study conclusions and caveats: Clones contracting day 15 to 85 were balanced CD4/CD8; later expanders leaned CD4+.

The CDR3 length is 14 residues. CDR1 and CDR2 (germline): SGHVS, FQNEAQ. V lost 1 base, J lost 5 bases, and 12 bases lay in between. This clonotype was detected ten times or more. Its matching antigen is unknown. The chain recombines TRBV7-8 with TRBJ2-7; D possibly corresponds to TRBD2 (7 bases). Material for sequencing was PBMCs or a T cell subset sorted from them (not recorded which). The clonotype comes from an adult woman who had mild COVID-19 (a few samples of this study predate the infection). Cell type and time point are not known. CDR3 protein: CASSLGGGGDEQYF. Written as DNA, the CDR3 is TGTGCCAGCAGCTTAGGGGGAGGGGGGGACGAGCAGTACTTC.